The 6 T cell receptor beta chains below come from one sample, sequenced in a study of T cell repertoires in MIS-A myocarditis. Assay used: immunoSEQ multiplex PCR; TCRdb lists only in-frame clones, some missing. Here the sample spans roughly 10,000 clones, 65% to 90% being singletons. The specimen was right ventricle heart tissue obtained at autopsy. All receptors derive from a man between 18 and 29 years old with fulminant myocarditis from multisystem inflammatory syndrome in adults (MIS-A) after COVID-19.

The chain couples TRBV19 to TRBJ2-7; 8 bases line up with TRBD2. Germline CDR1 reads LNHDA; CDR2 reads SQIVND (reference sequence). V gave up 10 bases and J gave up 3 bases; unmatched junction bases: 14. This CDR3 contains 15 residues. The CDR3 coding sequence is TGTGCCACAAAAAGCCCAAGCGGGAGCAGCTACGAGCAGTACTTC. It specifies CATKSPSGSSYEQYF.

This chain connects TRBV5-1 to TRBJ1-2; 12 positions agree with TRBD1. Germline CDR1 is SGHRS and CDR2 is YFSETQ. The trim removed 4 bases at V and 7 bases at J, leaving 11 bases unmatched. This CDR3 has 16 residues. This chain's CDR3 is CASSPFLGTGGFGYTF. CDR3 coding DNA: TGCGCCAGCAGCCCGTTCCTGGGGACAGGGGGCTTTGGCTACACCTTC. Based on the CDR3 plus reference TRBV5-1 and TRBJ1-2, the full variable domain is KAGVTQTPRYLIKTRGQQVTLSCSPISGHRSVSWYQQTPGQGLQFLFEYFSETQRNKGNFPGRFSGRQFSNSRSEMNVSTLELGDSALYLCASSPFLGTGGFGYTFGSGTRLTVV.

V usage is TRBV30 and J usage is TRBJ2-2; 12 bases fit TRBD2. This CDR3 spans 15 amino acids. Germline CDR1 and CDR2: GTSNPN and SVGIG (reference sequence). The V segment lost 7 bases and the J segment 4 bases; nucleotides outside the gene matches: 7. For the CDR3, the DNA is TGTGCCTCCCTAGCGGGGGGGCGAAGCACCGGGGAGCTGTTTTTT. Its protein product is CASLAGGRSTGELFF.

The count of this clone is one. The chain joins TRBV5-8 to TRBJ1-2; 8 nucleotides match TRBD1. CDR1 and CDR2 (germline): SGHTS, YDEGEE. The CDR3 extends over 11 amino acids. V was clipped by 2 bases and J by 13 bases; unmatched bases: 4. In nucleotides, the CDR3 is TGTGCCAGCAGCTTACGACAGGGGTGCACCTTC. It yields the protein CASSLRQGCTF. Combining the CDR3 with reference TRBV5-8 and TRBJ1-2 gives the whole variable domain EAGVTQSPTHLIKTRGQQATLRCSPISGHTSVYWYQQALGLGLQFLLWYDEGEERNRGNFPPRFSGRQFPNYSSELNVNALELEDSALYLCASSLRQGCTFGSGTRLTVV.

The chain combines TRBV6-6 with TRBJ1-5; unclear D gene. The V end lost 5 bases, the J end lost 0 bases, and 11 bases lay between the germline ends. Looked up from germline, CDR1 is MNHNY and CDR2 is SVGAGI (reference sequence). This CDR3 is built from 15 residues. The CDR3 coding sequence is TGTGCCAGCAGTCGTCGGGCGGATAGCAATCAGCCCCAGCATTTT. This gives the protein CASSRRADSNQPQHF.

CDR3 DNA sequence: TGTGCCAGCAGCTTACGATCGGATCAGCCCCAGCATTTT. This sequence encodes CASSLRSDQPQHF. This rearrangement joins TRBV7-8 to TRBJ1-5; D is unresolved. The V and J ends lost 2 bases and 5 bases respectively, with 7 bases between them. Germline V gene lookup returns CDR1 SGHVS and CDR2 FQNEAQ. This CDR3 comprises 13 residues.